The 15 T cell receptor beta chains listed next were all sequenced from one sample in a study of Ad26.COV2.S vaccination and SARS-CoV-2 variants. Some clones are missing from TCRdb's copy, which holds only in-frame ones; the method was immunoSEQ multiplex PCR. The data show around 300,000 clones, about 88% seen once. Treatment noted: some 20 received Ad26.COV2.S at low or high dose, single or two shots; roughly five received placebo; per-sample allocation not given. Following the first vaccine or placebo injection, samples were taken on day 63. The specimen comprised peripheral blood, sampled in a trial of Ad26.COV2.S vaccine versus placebo. The receptors derive from a person between 18 and 65 years old who received the Ad26.COV2.S COVID-19 vaccine or a placebo.

The chain combines TRBV19 with TRBJ2-5, with a tentative D call TRBD2 (6 bases). CDR1 is LNHDA, CDR2 SQIVND, per germline (reference sequence). This CDR3 has 12 amino acids. The germline V and J ends were trimmed by 10 bases and 5 bases, with 14 bases remaining between them. The CDR3 DNA follows: TGTGCCACGTCCGCTGGGGGGGAGACCCAGTACTTC. Translating it yields CATSAGGETQYF. Based on the CDR3 plus reference TRBV19 and TRBJ2-5, the full variable domain is DGGITQSPKYLFRKEGQNVTLSCEQNLNHDAMYWYRQDPGQGLRLIYYSQIVNDFQKGDIAEGYSVSREKKESFPLTVTSAQKNPTAFYLCATSAGGETQYFGPGTRLLVL.

This rearrangement joins TRBV28 to TRBJ1-4, with TRBD1 matching over 8 bases. The CDR3 is 14 amino acids. CDR1 MDHEN and CDR2 SYDVKM come from the germline V gene. V trimming: 4 bases; J trimming: 7 bases; junction bases outside the gene matches: 5. The CDR3 reads CASSSGQGAEKLFF. CDR3 DNA: TGTGCCAGCAGTTCAGGACAGGGTGCTGAAAAACTGTTTTTT.

J is TRBJ2-1 and V is TRBV5-4; D is perhaps TRBD1 (5 bases). Between the trimmed V and J ends, which lost 4 bases and 9 bases, there was a span of 14 bases. The CDR3 spans 13 residues. Germline V gene sequence: CDR1 SGHNT, CDR2 YYREEE (reference sequence). The CDR3 region is CASSLDSNAEQFF. CDR3 DNA: TGTGCCAGCAGCCTCGACAGCAATGCTGAGCAGTTCTTC.

This clone was found once. V is TRBV7-9 and J is TRBJ1-1; D not certain. The V gene lost 4 bases and the J gene lost 4 bases, with 13 bases spanning the gap. This CDR3 contains 14 residues. Germline loops: CDR1 SEHNR, CDR2 FQNEAQ (reference sequence). The CDR3 DNA reads TGTGCCAGCAGCTCAAGCGGGAGAAGCACTGAAGCTTTCTTT. The encoded protein is CASSSSGRSTEAFF. The variable domain in full, completed from reference TRBV7-9 and TRBJ1-1, reads DTGVSQNPRHKITKRGQNVTFRCDPISEHNRLYWYRQTLGQGPEFLTYFQNEAQLEKSRLLSDRFSAERPKGSFSTLEIQRTEQGDSAMYLCASSSSGRSTEAFFGQGTRLTVV.

The CDR3 is CAWSVGTSTDTQYF. CDR3 DNA: TGTGCCTGGAGTGTCGGGACTAGCACAGATACGCAGTATTTT. The chain recombines TRBV30 with TRBJ2-3; perhaps TRBD2 as D (6 bases). The ends were cut back, 0 bases at V and 0 bases at J, with 7 bases in the middle. The length of the CDR3 is 14 residues. Germline V gives CDR1 GTSNPN, CDR2 SVGIG (reference sequence).

This clone was seen only a few times. The chain has TRBV7-2 and TRBJ2-7; D is unresolved. The CDR3 spans 14 residues. Germline V lookup: CDR1 SGHTA, CDR2 FQGNSA. The ends were cut back, 5 bases at V and 7 bases at J, with 18 bases in the middle. This CDR3 reads CASSPPPDLQEQYF. The CDR3 nucleotides are TGTGCCAGCAGCCCCCCTCCGGACCTCCAAGAGCAGTACTTC.

The chain employs TRBV10-2 and TRBJ1-5, with TRBD1 identical over 11 bases. V trimming: 6 bases; J trimming: 2 bases; junction bases outside the gene matches: 6. Germline assignment: CDR1 WSHSY and CDR2 SAAADI. There are 16 residues in the CDR3. This CDR3 reads CASSPGQGAGNQPQHF. CDR3 nucleotides: TGCGCCAGCAGCCCTGGACAGGGGGCCGGCAATCAGCCCCAGCATTTT.

The rearrangement links TRBV4-1 to TRBJ2-1; 8 bases map to TRBD2. From germline, CDR1 is MGHRA and CDR2 YSYEKL. V shed 7 bases and J 9 bases; nucleotides not matched to a gene: 20. This CDR3 is 17 amino acids long. The CDR3 sequence: CASKRVGAGAQGSEQFF. For the CDR3, the DNA is TGCGCCAGCAAACGGGTAGGAGCGGGAGCCCAAGGTAGTGAGCAGTTCTTC.

The chain carries TRBV2 and TRBJ2-4, with D perhaps TRBD1 (6 bases). The V gene lost 6 bases and the J gene lost 9 bases, with 21 bases spanning the gap. The CDR3 runs 15 residues. In germline, CDR1 is SNHLY, CDR2 FYNNEI. The CDR3: CASSGTSPSRGIQYF. The DNA for the CDR3 is TGTGCCAGCAGCGGGACAAGCCCGAGTAGGGGCATTCAGTACTTC.

This clone was seen only once. This chain connects TRBV7-3 to TRBJ2-3, with D uncertain. This CDR3 has 14 amino acids. The germline gives CDR1 SGHTA, CDR2 FQGTGA. Trimming pared 6 bases from V and 0 bases from J, leaving 10 bases between. The CDR3 nucleotides read TGTGCCAGCAGACCTGACCCTAGCACAGATACGCAGTATTTT. This encodes CASRPDPSTDTQYF.

V is TRBV18 and J is TRBJ1-4; TRBD1 matches at 7 bases. After removal of 5 bases from V and 4 bases from J, the junction contained 4 bases not matched to a gene. The length of the CDR3 is 14 residues. Germline V gene lookup returns CDR1 KGHSH and CDR2 LQKENI. The CDR3 region is CASSTGTVNEKLFF. The CDR3 region has the DNA TGTGCCAGCTCAACCGGGACAGTTAATGAAAAACTGTTTTTT.

The chain recombines TRBV28 with TRBJ1-1, with D maybe TRBD1 (6 bases). Trimming left V 7 bases short and J 4 bases short, with 13 bases between. Germline CDR1 reads MDHEN; CDR2 reads SYDVKM. There are 13 residues in the CDR3. Here the CDR3 DNA reads TGTGCCAGCATCCAAGGGGGAAGCACTGAAGCTTTCTTT. Protein: CASIQGGSTEAFF.

A note on this clone: Germline is not matched at one junction end, which may reflect a read error. The chain uses TRBV6-2 or TRBV6-3 and TRBJ2-7; unclear D gene. This CDR3 has 14 amino acids. From germline, CDR1 is MNHEY and CDR2 SVGEGT. CDR3 nucleotides: TGTGCCAGCAGCCAGAAGCTCCGGGTCTACCAGCAGTACTTC. Translation gives CASSQKLRVYQQYF.

The chain has TRBV27 and TRBJ2-3; tentatively, D is TRBD1 (5 bases). Germline V lookup: CDR1 MNHEY, CDR2 SMNVEV (reference sequence). V was trimmed by 1 base and J by 0 bases, leaving 14 bases between them. This CDR3 contains 17 residues. For the CDR3, the DNA is TGTGCCAGCAGTTTATATCCCAGGCAGGGAAGCACAGATACGCAGTATTTT. It codes for CASSLYPRQGSTDTQYF.

V gene TRBV28 combines with J gene TRBJ1-4; 9 bases are a match to TRBD1. The ends lost 3 bases at V and 8 bases at J; junction bases unmatched: 4. The CDR3 extends over 14 amino acids. Germline CDR1 is MDHEN and CDR2 is SYDVKM. The CDR3 spells CASSLTGGREKLFF. In nucleotides, the CDR3 is TGTGCCAGCAGTTTGACAGGGGGAAGAGAAAAACTGTTTTTT.